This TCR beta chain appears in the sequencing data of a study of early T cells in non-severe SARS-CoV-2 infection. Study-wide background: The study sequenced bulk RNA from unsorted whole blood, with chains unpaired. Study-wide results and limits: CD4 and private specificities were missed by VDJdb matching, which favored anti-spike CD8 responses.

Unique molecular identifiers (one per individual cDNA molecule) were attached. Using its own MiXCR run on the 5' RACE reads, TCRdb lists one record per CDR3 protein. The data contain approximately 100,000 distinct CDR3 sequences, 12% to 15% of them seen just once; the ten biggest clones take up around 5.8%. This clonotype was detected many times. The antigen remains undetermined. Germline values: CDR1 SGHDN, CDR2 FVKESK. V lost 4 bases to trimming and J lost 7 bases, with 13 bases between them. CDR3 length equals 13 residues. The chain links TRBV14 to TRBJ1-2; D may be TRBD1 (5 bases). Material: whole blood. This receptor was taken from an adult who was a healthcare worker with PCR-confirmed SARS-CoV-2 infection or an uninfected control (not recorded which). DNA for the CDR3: TGTGCCAGCAGCCGAGACAGTATAGGTGGCTACACCTTC. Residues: CASSRDSIGGYTF.